This paragraph covers one TCR beta chain sequence. The treatment: roughly 19 received Ad26.COV2.S at low or high dose, single or two shots; several received placebo; per-sample allocation not given. Sampling happened 63 days after the first vaccine or placebo injection. Libraries were prepared by immunoSEQ multiplex PCR; TCRdb keeps only in-frame clonotypes and omits some of them. The top ten clones hold approximately 3.3% of a sample with about 280,000 clones, about 89% of them seen once. This entry is derived from a study of Ad26.COV2.S vaccination and SARS-CoV-2 variants. Per germline, CDR1 SGHAT and CDR2 FQDESV (reference sequence). V dropped 6 bases and J dropped 0 bases, with 10 bases sitting between them. This CDR3 spans 14 amino acids.

The chain combines TRBV11-1 with TRBJ2-3; D is perhaps TRBD2 (6 bases). The source of this sequence is a person aged 18-65 years who received the Ad26.COV2.S COVID-19 vaccine or a placebo. The input for sequencing was peripheral blood, taken in a trial of Ad26.COV2.S vaccine versus placebo. The CDR3 DNA sequence: TGTGCCAGCAGACATGGGACTAGCACAGATACGCAGTATTTT. It codes for CASRHGTSTDTQYF.